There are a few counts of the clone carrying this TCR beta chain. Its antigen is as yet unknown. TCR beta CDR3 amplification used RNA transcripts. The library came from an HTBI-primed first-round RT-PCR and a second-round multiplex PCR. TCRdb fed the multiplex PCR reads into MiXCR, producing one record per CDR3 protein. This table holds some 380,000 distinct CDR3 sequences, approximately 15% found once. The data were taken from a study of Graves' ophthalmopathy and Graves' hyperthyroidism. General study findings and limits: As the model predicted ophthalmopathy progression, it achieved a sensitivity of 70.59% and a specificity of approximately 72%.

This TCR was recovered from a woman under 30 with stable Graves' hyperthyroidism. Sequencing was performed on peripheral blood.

CDR3 amino acids: CASRLPGLLGELFF. Written as DNA, the CDR3 is TGTGCCAGCAGATTACCGGGACTTCTCGGGGAGCTGTTTTTT. V and J are TRBV6-5 and TRBJ2-2; possibly TRBD2 for D (6 bases). CDR3 length: 14 residues. Trimming removed 6 bases from V and 7 bases from J, with 15 bases in between. Germline V CDR1 and CDR2: MNHEY, SVGAGI.